What follows are 16 T cell receptor beta chains derived from one specimen sequenced in a study of cytomegalovirus exposure and HLA in healthy donors listed by TCRdb under 2017. The library was obtained by the immunoSEQ multiplex PCR assay. For the multiplex PCR, a mixture combining 60 forward primers for TCR Vbeta segments and 13 reverse primers for TCR Jbeta segments was used. TCRdb's version of the immuneACCESS table is confined to in-frame rearrangements and falls short of the full clone set. An unresolved V gene accounts for under half of the shortfall where checked; the remainder is of unknown origin. Here the sample has more than 95,000 clones; 60% to 85% occur a single time. The ten largest clones take up 1.9% of the sample. The sequencing input was PBMCs. Source of these receptors: a man aged 50 to 60 in good health and CMV-seronegative.

The V call is TRBV9, the J call TRBJ1-1; D not certain. CDR1 is SGDLS, CDR2 YYNGEE, per germline. Trimming stripped 3 bases from V and 4 bases from J, with 22 bases between. The length of the CDR3 is 17 residues. The CDR3 region is CASSARGRIGMGTEAFF. For the CDR3, the DNA is TGTGCCAGCAGCGCTCGAGGGAGGATCGGGATGGGCACTGAAGCTTTCTTT.

This chain links TRBV19 with TRBJ1-5; no firm D call. V was cut by 3 bases and J by 5 bases, with 8 bases left in between. From germline, CDR1 is LNHDA and CDR2 SQIVND (reference sequence). This CDR3 is built from 13 residues. The CDR3: CASSIQAYQPQHF. The CDR3 DNA follows: TGTGCCAGTAGTATCCAGGCCTATCAGCCCCAGCATTTT.

The rearrangement joins TRBV5-1 to TRBJ1-2; maybe TRBD1 (5 bases). CDR1 is SGHRS, CDR2 YFSETQ, per germline. CDR3 size: 16 residues. The germline V and J ends were trimmed by 2 bases and 3 bases, with 17 bases remaining between them. The CDR3 DNA reads as TGCGCCAGCAGCTTTGGGGCCGCCGCCAGGGACTATGGCTACACCTTC. Its translation: CASSFGAAARDYGYTF.

Concerning this clone itself: One junction end does not reproduce the germline sequence, and a read error may be involved. For the CDR3, the DNA is TGCACCAGCAGCTCAAGTGGGAGATATAATTCACCCCTCCACTTT. It specifies CTSSSSGRYNSPLHF. The V and J genes are TRBV5-1 and TRBJ1-6; D gene unclear. Per germline, CDR1 SGHRS and CDR2 YFSETQ. This CDR3 has 15 amino acids.

The rearrangement joins TRBV7-6 to TRBJ2-1; D ambiguous. The germline gives CDR1 SGHVS, CDR2 FNYEAQ. V lost 5 bases, J lost 0 bases, and 11 bases lay in between. This CDR3 is 15 amino acids long. This CDR3 reads CASSTRLSSYNEQFF. The CDR3 DNA follows: TGTGCCAGCAGCACCCGCCTGAGCTCCTACAATGAGCAGTTCTTC.

The chain carries TRBV2 and TRBJ1-5; TRBD1 matches at 8 bases. CDR1 and CDR2 (germline): SNHLY, FYNNEI. V gave up 7 bases and J gave up 6 bases; unmatched junction bases: 8. The CDR3 length is 14 residues. Written as DNA, the CDR3 is TGTGCCAGCACCACCGACAGGGGTAGTCAGCCCCAGCATTTT. Its protein product is CASTTDRGSQPQHF. Based on the CDR3 plus reference TRBV2 and TRBJ1-5, the full variable domain is EPEVTQTPSHQVTQMGQEVILRCVPISNHLYFYWYRQILGQKVEFLVSFYNNEISEKSEIFDDQFSVERPDGSNFTLKIRSTKLEDSAMYFCASTTDRGSQPQHFGDGTRLSIL.

The chain employs TRBV9 and TRBJ1-2; 7 positions agree with TRBD1. Germline V gene data show CDR1 as SGDLS and CDR2 as YYNGEE. V shed 0 bases, J shed 7 bases, and the junction held 6 bases outside the gene matches. This CDR3 has 14 amino acids. For the CDR3, the DNA is TGTGCCAGCAGCGTAGCTACGGGGACAGTTGGCTACACCTTC. Protein product: CASSVATGTVGYTF.

The chain links TRBV7-9 to TRBJ2-7, with 8 nucleotides matching TRBD1. This CDR3 contains 15 residues. Germline-derived CDR1 and CDR2 are SEHNR and FQNEAQ (reference sequence). J lost 4 bases, V lost 0 bases, and 5 bases had no gene match. As DNA, the CDR3 is TGTGCCAGCAGCTTAGCGGCAGGGGGCCTATACGAGCAGTACTTC. Amino acid sequence: CASSLAAGGLYEQYF.

The chain is built from TRBV15 and TRBJ1-4, with 7 bases fitting TRBD1. Trimming at V came to 2 bases and at J to 8 bases, leaving 8 bases not matched to a gene. The CDR3 covers 15 residues. Germline V gene lookup returns CDR1 LNHNV and CDR2 YYDKDF (reference sequence). This chain's CDR3 is CATSRSGQAVEKLFF. The CDR3 DNA reads TGTGCCACCAGCAGATCAGGACAGGCCGTGGAAAAACTGTTTTTT. Together with reference TRBV15 and TRBJ1-4, the CDR3 gives the full variable domain: DAMVIQNPRYQVTQFGKPVTLSCSQTLNHNVMYWYQQKSSQAPKLLFHYYDKDFNNEADTPDNFQSRRPNTSFCFLDIRSPGLGDTAMYLCATSRSGQAVEKLFFGSGTQLSVL.

This chain joins TRBV15 and TRBJ1-2; 8 bases fit TRBD1. This CDR3 contains 17 residues. The J segment lost 6 bases and the V segment lost 1 base, leaving 13 bases of the junction unmatched. Germline V gene sequence: CDR1 LNHNV, CDR2 YYDKDF (reference sequence). CDR3: CATSRGGAGGAADGYTF. CDR3 in DNA: TGTGCCACCAGCAGAGGTGGGGCAGGGGGCGCGGCTGATGGCTACACCTTC.

This chain connects TRBV7-9 to TRBJ1-1, with a tentative D call TRBD1 (6 bases). The V gene's germline CDR1 is SEHNR and CDR2 FQNEAQ (reference sequence). CDR3 size: 14 residues. V was trimmed by 4 bases and J by 1 base, leaving 10 bases between them. The CDR3 sequence: CASSWKDRNTEAFF. Here the CDR3 DNA reads TGTGCCAGCAGCTGGAAGGACAGGAACACTGAAGCTTTCTTT.

This sequence joins TRBV30 and TRBJ1-3; no clear D gene. Germline V gives CDR1 GTSNPN, CDR2 SVGIG (reference sequence). V lost 1 base, J lost 2 bases, and 6 bases lay in between. This CDR3 comprises 13 residues. The CDR3 DNA reads TGTGCCTGGAGTGGGTTAGCTGGAAACACCATATATTTT. It is translated as CAWSGLAGNTIYF. The full variable domain, rest sourced from reference TRBV30 and TRBJ1-3, is SQTIHQWPATLVQPVGSPLSLECTVEGTSNPNLYWYRQAAGRGLQLLFYSVGIGQISSEVPQNLSASRPQDRQFILSSKKLLLSDSGFYLCAWSGLAGNTIYFGEGSWLTVV.

V and J are TRBV4-3 and TRBJ2-2, with TRBD2 matching over 8 bases. The V gene's germline CDR1 is LGHNA and CDR2 YSLEER. This CDR3 is built from 16 residues. J was trimmed by 4 bases and V by 6 bases; bases with no gene match: 10. CDR3: CASSLLAGPGTGELFF. CDR3 DNA sequence: TGCGCCAGCAGTCTATTAGCGGGGCCGGGCACCGGGGAGCTGTTTTTT.

The sample holds a few counts of this clone. The chain recombines TRBV5-4 with TRBJ1-4, with D unresolved. Germline CDR1 reads SGHNT; CDR2 reads YYREEE (reference sequence). There are 13 residues in the CDR3. Trimming cost V 4 bases and J 11 bases, with 15 bases left between them. The CDR3 loop reads CASSQEAGNKLFF. The CDR3 nucleotides read TGTGCCAGCAGCCAAGAGGCCGGGAATAAACTGTTTTTT.

This chain joins TRBV5-1 and TRBJ2-1, with 7 bases matching TRBD1. The CDR3 totals 18 residues. V shed 4 bases, J shed 1 base, and the junction held 14 bases outside the gene matches. Germline lookup yields CDR1 SGHRS and CDR2 YFSETQ. The CDR3 DNA follows: TGCGCCAGCAGCGCAGGCTCTTGGGACAGCCTTTCCTACAATGAGCAGTTCTTC. The encoded protein is CASSAGSWDSLSYNEQFF.

The chain carries TRBV4-1 and TRBJ1-2; D not resolved. This CDR3 has 17 residues. Germline V lookup: CDR1 MGHRA, CDR2 YSYEKL. Trimming took off 0 bases at V and 4 bases at J, with 18 bases between the two ends. This chain's CDR3 is CASSQEGVGLRPYGYTF. As DNA, the CDR3 is TGCGCCAGCAGCCAAGAGGGTGTTGGGCTTAGGCCCTATGGCTACACCTTC.